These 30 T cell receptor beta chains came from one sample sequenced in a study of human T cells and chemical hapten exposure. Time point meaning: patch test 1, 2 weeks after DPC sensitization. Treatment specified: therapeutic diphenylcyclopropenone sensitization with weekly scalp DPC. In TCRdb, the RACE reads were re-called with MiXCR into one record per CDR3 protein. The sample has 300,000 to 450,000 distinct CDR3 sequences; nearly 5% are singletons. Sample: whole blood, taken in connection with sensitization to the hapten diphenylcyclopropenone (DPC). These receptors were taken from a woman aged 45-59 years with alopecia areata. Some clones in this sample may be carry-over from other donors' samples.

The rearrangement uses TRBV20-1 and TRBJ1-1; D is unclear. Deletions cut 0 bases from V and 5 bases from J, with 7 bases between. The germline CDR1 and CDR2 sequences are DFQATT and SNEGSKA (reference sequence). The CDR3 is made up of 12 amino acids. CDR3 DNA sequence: TGCAGTGCTAGAGATCTTGGGACTGAAGCTTTCTTT. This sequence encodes CSARDLGTEAFF.

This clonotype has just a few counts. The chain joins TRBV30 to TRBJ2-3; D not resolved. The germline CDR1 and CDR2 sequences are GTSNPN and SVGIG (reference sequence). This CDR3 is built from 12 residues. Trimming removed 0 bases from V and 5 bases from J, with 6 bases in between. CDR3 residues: CAWSVAGDTQYF. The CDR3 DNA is TGTGCCTGGAGTGTAGCCGGAGATACGCAGTATTTT. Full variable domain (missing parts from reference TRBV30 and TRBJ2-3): SQTIHQWPATLVQPVGSPLSLECTVEGTSNPNLYWYRQAAGRGLQLLFYSVGIGQISSEVPQNLSASRPQDRQFILSSKKLLLSDSGFYLCAWSVAGDTQYFGPGTRLTVL.

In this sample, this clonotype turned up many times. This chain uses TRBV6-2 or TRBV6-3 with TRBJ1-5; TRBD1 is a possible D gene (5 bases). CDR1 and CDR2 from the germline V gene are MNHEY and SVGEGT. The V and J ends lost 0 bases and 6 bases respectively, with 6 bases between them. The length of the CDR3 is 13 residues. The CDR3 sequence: CASSYSGVQPQHF. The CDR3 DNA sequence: TGTGCCAGCAGTTACTCAGGGGTTCAGCCCCAGCATTTT.

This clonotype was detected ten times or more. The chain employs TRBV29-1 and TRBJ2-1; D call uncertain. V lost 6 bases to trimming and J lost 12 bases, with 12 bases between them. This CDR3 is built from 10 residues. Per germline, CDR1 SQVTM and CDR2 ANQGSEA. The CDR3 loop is CSVRFTRQFF. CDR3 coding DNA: TGCAGCGTCAGGTTTACGAGGCAGTTCTTC.

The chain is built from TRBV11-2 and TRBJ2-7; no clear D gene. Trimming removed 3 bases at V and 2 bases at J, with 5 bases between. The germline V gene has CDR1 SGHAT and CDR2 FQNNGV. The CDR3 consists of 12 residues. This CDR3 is CASSFTAYEQYF. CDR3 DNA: TGTGCCAGCAGCTTCACCGCCTACGAGCAGTACTTC.

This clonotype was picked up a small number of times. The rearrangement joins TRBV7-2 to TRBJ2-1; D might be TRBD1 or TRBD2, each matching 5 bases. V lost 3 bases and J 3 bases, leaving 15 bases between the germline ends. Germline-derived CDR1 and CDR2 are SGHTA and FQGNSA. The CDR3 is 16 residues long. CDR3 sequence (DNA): TGTGCCAGCAGCTTGAGGTTGGGACCCAACTACAATGAGCAGTTCTTC. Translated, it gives CASSLRLGPNYNEQFF.

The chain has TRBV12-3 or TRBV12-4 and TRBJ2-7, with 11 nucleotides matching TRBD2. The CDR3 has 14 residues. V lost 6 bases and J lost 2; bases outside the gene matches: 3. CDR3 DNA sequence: TGTGCCAGCAGCCCTAGCGGGGGGCCCTACGAGCAGTACTTC. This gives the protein CASSPSGGPYEQYF.

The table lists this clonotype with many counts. The CDR3 here is CSVEEGYGNTEAFF. The CDR3 nucleotides read TGCAGCGTTGAAGAGGGGTACGGGAACACTGAAGCTTTCTTT. J is TRBJ1-1 and V is TRBV29-1; D remains ambiguous. The CDR3 is 14 amino acids. With 0 bases removed from V and 1 base from J, the gap between germline ends came to 9 bases. Germline CDR1 SQVTM, CDR2 ANQGSEA. The full variable domain, rest sourced from reference TRBV29-1 and TRBJ1-1, is SAVISQKPSRDICQRGTSLTIQCQVDSQVTMMFWYRQQPGQSLTLIATANQGSEATYESGFVIDKFPISRPNLTFSTLTVSNMSPEDSSIYLCSVEEGYGNTEAFFGQGTRLTVV.

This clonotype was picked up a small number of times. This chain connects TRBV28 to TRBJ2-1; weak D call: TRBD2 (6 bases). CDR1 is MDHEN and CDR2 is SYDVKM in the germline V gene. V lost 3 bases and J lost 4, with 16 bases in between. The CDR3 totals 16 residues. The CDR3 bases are TGTGCCAGCAGTTTTATGTTTAGCGGAGATTACAATGAGCAGTTCTTC. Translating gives CASSFMFSGDYNEQFF.

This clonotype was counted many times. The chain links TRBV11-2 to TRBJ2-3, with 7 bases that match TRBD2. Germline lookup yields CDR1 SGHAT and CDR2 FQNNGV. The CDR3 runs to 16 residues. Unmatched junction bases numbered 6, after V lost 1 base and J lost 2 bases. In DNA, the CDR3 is TGTGCCAGCAGCTTAGTTGCGGCGGGAGTCACAGATACGCAGTATTTT. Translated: CASSLVAAGVTDTQYF.

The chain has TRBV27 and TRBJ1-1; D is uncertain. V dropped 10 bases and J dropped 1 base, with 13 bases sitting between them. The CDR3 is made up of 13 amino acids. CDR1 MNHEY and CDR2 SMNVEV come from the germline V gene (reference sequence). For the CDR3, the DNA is TGTGCCACTCTTGGTTGGGGGAACACTGAAGCTTTCTTT. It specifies CATLGWGNTEAFF.

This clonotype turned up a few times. CDR3 DNA sequence: TGTGCCAGCAGCTTAGCGACTAGCGGGGGGTCGCGTGAGCAGTTCTTC. Amino acids: CASSLATSGGSREQFF. The chain joins TRBV7-8 to TRBJ2-1, with 13 positions matching TRBD2. Germline V gene sequence: CDR1 SGHVS, CDR2 FQNEAQ. Trimming took 0 bases from V and 9 from J; bases not matched to a gene: 5. This CDR3 comprises 16 residues.

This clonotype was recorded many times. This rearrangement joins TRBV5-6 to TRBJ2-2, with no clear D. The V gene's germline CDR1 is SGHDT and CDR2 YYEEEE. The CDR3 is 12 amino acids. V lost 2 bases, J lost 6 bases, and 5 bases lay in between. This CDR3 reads CASSLASGELFF. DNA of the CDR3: TGTGCCAGCAGCTTAGCGTCCGGGGAGCTGTTTTTT.

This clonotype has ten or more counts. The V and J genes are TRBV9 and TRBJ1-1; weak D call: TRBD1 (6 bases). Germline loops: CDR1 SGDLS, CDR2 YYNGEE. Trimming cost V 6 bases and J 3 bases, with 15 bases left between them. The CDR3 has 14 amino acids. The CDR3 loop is CASNKGGEDTEAFF. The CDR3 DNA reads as TGTGCCAGCAACAAAGGGGGGGAGGACACTGAAGCTTTCTTT. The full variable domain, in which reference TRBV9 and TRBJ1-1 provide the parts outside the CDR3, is DSGVTQTPKHLITATGQRVTLRCSPRSGDLSVYWYQQSLDQGLQFLIQYYNGEERAKGNILERFSAQQFPDLHSELNLSSLELGDSALYFCASNKGGEDTEAFFGQGTRLTVV.

The chain's CDR3 is CASSERTAHSPLHF. CDR3 coding DNA: TGTGCCAGCAGTGAAAGGACCGCGCATTCACCCCTCCACTTT. The chain joins TRBV2 to TRBJ1-6; no firm D call. V lost 2 bases to trimming and J lost 8 bases, with 10 bases between them. The length of the CDR3 is 14 residues. Germline CDR1 is SNHLY and CDR2 is FYNNEI.

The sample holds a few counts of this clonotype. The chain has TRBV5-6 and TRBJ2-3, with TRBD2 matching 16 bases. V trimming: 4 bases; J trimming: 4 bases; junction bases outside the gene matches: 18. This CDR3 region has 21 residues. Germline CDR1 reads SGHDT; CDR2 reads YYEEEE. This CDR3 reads CASSGLLMVPGLAGGPDTQYF. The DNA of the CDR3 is TGTGCCAGCAGCGGCCTCCTCATGGTCCCGGGACTAGCGGGGGGGCCAGATACGCAGTATTTT.

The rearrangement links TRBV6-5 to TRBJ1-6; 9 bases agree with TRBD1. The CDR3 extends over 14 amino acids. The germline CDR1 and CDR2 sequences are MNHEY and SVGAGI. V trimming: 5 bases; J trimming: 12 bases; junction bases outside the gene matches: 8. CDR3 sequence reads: CASSPGTGTRPLHF. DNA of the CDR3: TGTGCCAGCAGTCCCGGGACAGGGACCAGACCCCTCCACTTT.

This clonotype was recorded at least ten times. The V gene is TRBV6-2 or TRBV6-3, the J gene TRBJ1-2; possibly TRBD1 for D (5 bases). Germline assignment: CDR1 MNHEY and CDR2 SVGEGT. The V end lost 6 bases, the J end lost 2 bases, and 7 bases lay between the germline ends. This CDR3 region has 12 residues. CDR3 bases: TGTGCCAGCAGCCGACAGAACTATGGCTACACCTTC. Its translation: CASSRQNYGYTF.

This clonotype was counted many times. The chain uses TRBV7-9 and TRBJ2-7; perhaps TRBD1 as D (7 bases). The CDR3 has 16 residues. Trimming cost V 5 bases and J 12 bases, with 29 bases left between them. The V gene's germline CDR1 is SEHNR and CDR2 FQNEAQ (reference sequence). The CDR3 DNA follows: TGTGCCAGCAGCATGCAGGGGGGCCGAAGTAGTGGAAAGGGGTACTTC. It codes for CASSMQGGRSSGKGYF.

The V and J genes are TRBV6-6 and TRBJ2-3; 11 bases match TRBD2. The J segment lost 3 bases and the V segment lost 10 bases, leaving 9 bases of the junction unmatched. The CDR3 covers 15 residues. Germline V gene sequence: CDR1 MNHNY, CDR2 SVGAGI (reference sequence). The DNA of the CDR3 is TGTGCCACCCTGGCACTAGCGGGGGATACAGATACGCAGTATTTT. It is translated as CATLALAGDTDTQYF.

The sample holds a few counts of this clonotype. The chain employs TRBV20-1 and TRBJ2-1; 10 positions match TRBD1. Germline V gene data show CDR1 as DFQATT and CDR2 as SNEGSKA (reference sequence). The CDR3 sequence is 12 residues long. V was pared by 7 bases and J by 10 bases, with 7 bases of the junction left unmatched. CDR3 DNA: TGCAGTGTGGGACAGGGGATGCAGGAGCAGTTCTTC. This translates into CSVGQGMQEQFF.

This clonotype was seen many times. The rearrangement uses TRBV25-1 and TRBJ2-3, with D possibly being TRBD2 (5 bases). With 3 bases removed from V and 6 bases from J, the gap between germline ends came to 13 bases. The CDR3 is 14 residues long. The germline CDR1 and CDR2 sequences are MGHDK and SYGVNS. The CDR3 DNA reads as TGTGCCAGCAGTGAGGGAGACCAGAGGGATACGCAGTATTTT. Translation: CASSEGDQRDTQYF.

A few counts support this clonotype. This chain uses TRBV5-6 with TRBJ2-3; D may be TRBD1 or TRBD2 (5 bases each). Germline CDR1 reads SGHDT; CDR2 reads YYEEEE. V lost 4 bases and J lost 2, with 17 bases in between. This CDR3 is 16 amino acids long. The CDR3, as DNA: TGTGCCAGCAGCCCAGGGTTAGCGCCTACCACAGATACGCAGTATTTT. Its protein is CASSPGLAPTTDTQYF.

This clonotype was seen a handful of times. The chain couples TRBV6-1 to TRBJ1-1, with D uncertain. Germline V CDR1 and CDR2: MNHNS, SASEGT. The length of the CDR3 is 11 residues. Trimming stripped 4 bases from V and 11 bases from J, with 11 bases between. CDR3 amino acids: CASSVSRTAFF. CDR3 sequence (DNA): TGTGCCAGCAGTGTGTCTCGGACGGCTTTCTTT.

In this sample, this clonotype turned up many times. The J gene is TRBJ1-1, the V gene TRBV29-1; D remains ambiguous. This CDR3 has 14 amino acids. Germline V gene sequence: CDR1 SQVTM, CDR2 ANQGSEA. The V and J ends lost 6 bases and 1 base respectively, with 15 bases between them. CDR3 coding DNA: TGCAGCGTACTCCCATTAGGAGAGAACACTGAAGCTTTCTTT. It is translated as CSVLPLGENTEAFF.

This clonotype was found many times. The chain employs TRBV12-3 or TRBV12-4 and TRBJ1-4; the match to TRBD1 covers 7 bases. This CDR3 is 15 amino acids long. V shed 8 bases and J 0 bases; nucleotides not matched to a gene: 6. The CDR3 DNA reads TGTGCCAGCCGCGGACAGGTCGCAACTAATGAAAAACTGTTTTTT. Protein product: CASRGQVATNEKLFF.

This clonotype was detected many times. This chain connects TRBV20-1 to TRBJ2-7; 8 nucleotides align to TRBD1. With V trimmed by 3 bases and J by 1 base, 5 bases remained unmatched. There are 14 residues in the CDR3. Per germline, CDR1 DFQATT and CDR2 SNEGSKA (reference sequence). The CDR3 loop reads CSASLRDRSYEQYF. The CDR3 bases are TGCAGTGCTAGTCTCCGGGACAGGTCCTACGAGCAGTACTTC.

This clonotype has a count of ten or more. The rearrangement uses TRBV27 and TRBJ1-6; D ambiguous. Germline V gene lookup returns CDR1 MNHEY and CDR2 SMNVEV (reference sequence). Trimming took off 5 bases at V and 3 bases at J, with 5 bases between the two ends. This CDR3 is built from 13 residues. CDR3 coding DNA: TGTGCCAGCAGTGCCCTCTATAATTCACCCCTCCACTTT. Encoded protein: CASSALYNSPLHF.

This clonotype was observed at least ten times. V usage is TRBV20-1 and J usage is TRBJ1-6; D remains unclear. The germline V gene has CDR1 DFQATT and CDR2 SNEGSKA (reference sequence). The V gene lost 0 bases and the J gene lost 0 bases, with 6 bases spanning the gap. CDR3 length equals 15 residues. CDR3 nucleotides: TGCAGTGCTAGAGATGGGAGCTCCTATAATTCACCCCTCCACTTT. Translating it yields CSARDGSSYNSPLHF.

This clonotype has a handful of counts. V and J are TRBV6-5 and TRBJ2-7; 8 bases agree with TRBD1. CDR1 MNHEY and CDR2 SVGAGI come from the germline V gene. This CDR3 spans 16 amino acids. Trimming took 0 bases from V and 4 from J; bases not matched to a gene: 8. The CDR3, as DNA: TGTGCCAGCAGTTACTCTGGGCAGGGGGCATTGTACGAGCAGTACTTC. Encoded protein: CASSYSGQGALYEQYF.